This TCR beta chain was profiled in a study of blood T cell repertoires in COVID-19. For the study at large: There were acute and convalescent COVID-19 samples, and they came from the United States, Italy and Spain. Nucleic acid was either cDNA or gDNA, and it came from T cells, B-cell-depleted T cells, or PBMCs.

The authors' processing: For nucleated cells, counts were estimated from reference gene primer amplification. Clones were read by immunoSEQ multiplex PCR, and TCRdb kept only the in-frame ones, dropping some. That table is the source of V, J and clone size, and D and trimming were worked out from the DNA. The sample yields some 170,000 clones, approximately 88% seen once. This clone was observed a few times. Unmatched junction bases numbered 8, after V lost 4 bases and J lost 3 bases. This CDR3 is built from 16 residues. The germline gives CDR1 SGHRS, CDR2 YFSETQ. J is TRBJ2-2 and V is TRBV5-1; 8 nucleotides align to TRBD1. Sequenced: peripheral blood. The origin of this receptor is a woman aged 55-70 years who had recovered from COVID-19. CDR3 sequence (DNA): TGCGCCAGCAGCCCCGGACAGGGAACTTACACCGGGGAGCTGTTTTTT. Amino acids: CASSPGQGTYTGELFF.